This T cell receptor (beta chain) is drawn from a study of blood T cells in healthy people across ages. The authors ran a second PCR of roughly 6 to 12 cycles using a sample-barcoded 5' primer and a J-beta primer mix. A single record per CDR3 protein comes from TCRdb applying MiXCR to the 5' RACE reads. The repertoire includes roughly 1,500,000 distinct CDR3 sequences, approximately 32% of them detected once, and approximately 11% sits in the top ten. Concerning this clonotype: What it binds is unknown.

The CDR3 consists of 15 residues. Trimming took 6 bases from V and 5 from J, leaving 19 bases between them. CDR1 is SQVTM, CDR2 ANQGSEA, per germline. Study-wide results and caveats: Naive CD4+ cells and diversity were both higher in long-lived donors than in aged donors.

Every donor contributed around 10 milliliters of peripheral blood by blood draw. This TCR derives from a young woman in good health. The sequenced material came from blood. The V call is TRBV29-1, the J call TRBJ1-4; weak D call: TRBD1 (5 bases). The CDR3, as DNA: TGCAGCGTCTTACATCCGGGCCCAGGGAATGAAAAACTGTTTTTT. Residues: CSVLHPGPGNEKLFF. The variable domain in full, completed from reference TRBV29-1 and TRBJ1-4, reads SAVISQKPSRDICQRGTSLTIQCQVDSQVTMMFWYRQQPGQSLTLIATANQGSEATYESGFVIDKFPISRPNLTFSTLTVSNMSPEDSSIYLCSVLHPGPGNEKLFFGSGTQLSVL.